These 20 T cell receptor beta chains originate from one sample sequenced in a study of cytomegalovirus exposure and HLA in healthy donors. Libraries were prepared by immunoSEQ multiplex PCR; TCRdb keeps only in-frame clonotypes and omits some of them. The repertoire holds 130,000 or so clones, with roughly 86% as singletons. The sample taken for sequencing was PBMCs. Every receptor here comes from a man aged 30 to 45 in good health and CMV-seronegative.

The gene calls are TRBV5-6 and TRBJ1-2, with D possibly being TRBD1 (5 bases). CDR3 size: 16 residues. Germline-derived CDR1 and CDR2 are SGHDT and YYEEEE. V was shortened by 5 bases and J by 5 bases, with 22 bases between the two germline ends. The CDR3 spells CASSRGGGALSYGYTF. Written as DNA, the CDR3 is TGTGCCAGCAGTCGCGGGGGAGGGGCACTATCATATGGCTACACCTTC. The whole variable domain, filled in from reference TRBV5-6 and TRBJ1-2, reads DAGVTQSPTHLIKTRGQQVTLRCSPKSGHDTVSWYQQALGQGPQFIFQYYEEEERQRGNFPDRFSGHQFPNYSSELNVNALLLGDSALYLCASSRGGGALSYGYTFGSGTRLTVV.

This rearrangement joins TRBV5-4 to TRBJ2-5, with TRBD1 as a possible D gene (6 bases). The ends were cut back, 4 bases at V and 3 bases at J, with 19 bases in the middle. CDR1 is SGHNT and CDR2 is YYREEE in the germline V gene (reference sequence). The CDR3 covers 16 residues. CDR3 bases: TGTGCCAGCAGCCTACAGGGATCTCCCCTCAAAGAGACCCAGTACTTC. Its protein product is CASSLQGSPLKETQYF.

The chain carries TRBV7-8 and TRBJ2-7; D is possibly TRBD1 (5 bases). This CDR3 comprises 13 residues. In germline, CDR1 is SGHVS, CDR2 FQNEAQ. V lost 2 bases and J 3 bases, leaving 8 bases between the germline ends. Here the CDR3 DNA reads TGTGCCAGCAGCTTACCAGACAGCTACGAGCAGTACTTC. This encodes CASSLPDSYEQYF.

This chain uses TRBV2 with TRBJ2-1, with TRBD2 matching over 9 bases. Germline V gene data show CDR1 as SNHLY and CDR2 as FYNNEI. The ends lost 8 bases at V and 1 base at J; junction bases unmatched: 15. This CDR3 region has 18 residues. The CDR3 sequence: CASGYSLSGGQSYNEQFF. CDR3 sequence (DNA): TGTGCCAGCGGGTATAGCCTTAGCGGGGGCCAGTCCTACAATGAGCAGTTCTTC. Full variable domain (remainder filled in from reference TRBV2 and TRBJ2-1): EPEVTQTPSHQVTQMGQEVILRCVPISNHLYFYWYRQILGQKVEFLVSFYNNEISEKSEIFDDQFSVERPDGSNFTLKIRSTKLEDSAMYFCASGYSLSGGQSYNEQFFGPGTRLTVL.

The gene calls are TRBV5-6 and TRBJ2-3; the D gene is possibly TRBD2 (6 bases). The CDR3 spans 16 residues. Germline V gene sequence: CDR1 SGHDT, CDR2 YYEEEE. The germline V and J ends were trimmed by 3 bases and 1 base, with 15 bases remaining between them. The CDR3 DNA reads as TGTGCCAGCAGCTGGGGAGGCCGTGAAGGCACAGATACGCAGTATTTT. Translating it yields CASSWGGREGTDTQYF.

The gene calls are TRBV18 and TRBJ2-2, with 8 bases identical to TRBD1. The CDR3 loop spans 16 amino acids. The J segment lost 4 bases and the V segment lost 3 bases, leaving 7 bases of the junction unmatched. CDR1 and CDR2 from the germline V gene are KGHSH and LQKENI. The CDR3 DNA sequence: TGTGCCAGCTCACCCCCCGGACAGGGCGGCACCGGGGAGCTGTTTTTT. Protein sequence: CASSPPGQGGTGELFF.

V gene TRBV7-9 combines with J gene TRBJ2-7, with 9 nucleotides matching TRBD1. The CDR3 extends over 14 amino acids. V was pared by 5 bases and J by 3 bases, with 5 bases of the junction left unmatched. Germline CDR1 SEHNR, CDR2 FQNEAQ (reference sequence). The CDR3 DNA reads as TGTGCCAGCAGCCCCGGGACAGGGCGCTACGAGCAGTACTTC. Encoded protein: CASSPGTGRYEQYF.

The V and J genes are TRBV4-1 and TRBJ2-2, with D possibly being TRBD2 (5 bases). Trimming took off 6 bases at V and 4 bases at J, with 24 bases between the two ends. Germline assignment: CDR1 MGHRA and CDR2 YSYEKL. The CDR3 totals 18 residues. DNA of the CDR3: TGCGCCAGCAGTCTAAGCCCCGGAGCCGGGGTGGGCACCGGGGAGCTGTTTTTT. Translating gives CASSLSPGAGVGTGELFF.

V and J are TRBV5-4 and TRBJ1-1, with 9 bases identical to TRBD1. The CDR3 spans 15 residues. V was pared by 0 bases and J by 12 bases, with 12 bases of the junction left unmatched. Germline CDR1 is SGHNT and CDR2 is YYREEE (reference sequence). The CDR3 bases are TGTGCCAGCAGCTTGGACCCGGGACAGGGCGGGGGAACTTTCTTT. It specifies CASSLDPGQGGGTFF.

On this clone itself: The same CDR3 is also encoded by other DNA sequences in this sample. The chain combines TRBV18 with TRBJ2-7, with a weak D call TRBD1 (6 bases). CDR1 KGHSH and CDR2 LQKENI come from the germline V gene. The V and J ends lost 3 bases and 4 bases respectively, with 13 bases between them. This CDR3 has 14 amino acids. DNA of the CDR3: TGTGCCAGCTCACCCCCGACAGGTTTTTACGAGCAGTACTTC. This codes for CASSPPTGFYEQYF. Drawing the rest from reference TRBV18 and TRBJ2-7, the complete variable domain is NAGVMQNPRHLVRRRGQEARLRCSPMKGHSHVYWYRQLPEEGLKFMVYLQKENIIDESGMPKERFSAEFPKEGPSILRIQQVVRGDSAAYFCASSPPTGFYEQYFGPGTRLTVT.

V usage is TRBV7-6 and J usage is TRBJ2-7; a weak D match, TRBD2 (6 bases). From germline, CDR1 is SGHVS and CDR2 FNYEAQ. This CDR3 spans 16 amino acids. Trimming left V 2 bases short and J 6 bases short, with 20 bases between. The CDR3 region has the DNA TGTGCCAGCAGCTTACGGCGGGGAGAATCTTTGGGCGAGCAGTACTTC. Protein sequence: CASSLRRGESLGEQYF.

The gene calls are TRBV7-9 and TRBJ2-7, with 8 bases identical to TRBD1. J lost 2 bases, V lost 4 bases, and 4 bases had no gene match. This CDR3 region has 14 residues. CDR1 and CDR2 (germline): SEHNR, FQNEAQ (reference sequence). CDR3 loop: CASSYDRGTYEQYF. Written as DNA, the CDR3 is TGTGCCAGCAGCTACGACAGGGGTACCTACGAGCAGTACTTC.

This sequence joins TRBV5-4 and TRBJ2-3; TRBD2 is a possible D gene (5 bases). The CDR3 consists of 14 residues. Germline CDR1 SGHNT, CDR2 YYREEE (reference sequence). V was shortened by 0 bases and J by 5 bases, with 10 bases between the two germline ends. The DNA for the CDR3 is TGTGCCAGCAGCTTGGCAGTCCGGGGAGATACGCAGTATTTT. Protein: CASSLAVRGDTQYF.

This chain links TRBV27 with TRBJ1-1; perhaps TRBD1 as D (6 bases). Germline values: CDR1 MNHEY, CDR2 SMNVEV (reference sequence). Trimming pared 4 bases from V and 10 bases from J, leaving 16 bases between. The CDR3 covers 13 residues. The CDR3 here is CASSWDTTQPAFF. The CDR3 DNA follows: TGTGCCAGCAGTTGGGACACAACACAGCCAGCTTTCTTT.

This chain joins TRBV27 and TRBJ1-6; D is possibly TRBD1 (6 bases). Germline V lookup: CDR1 MNHEY, CDR2 SMNVEV (reference sequence). The CDR3 is 15 residues long. V was shortened by 2 bases and J by 7 bases, with 12 bases between the two germline ends. The CDR3 DNA reads TGTGCCAGCAGTTTAACAGGGTCATCAAATTCACCCCTCCACTTT. This codes for CASSLTGSSNSPLHF.

This clone was seen a few times. The CDR3 sequence is CASSRGGAYSNQPQHF. The DNA of the CDR3 is TGTGCCAGCAGCCGCGGGGGGGCTTATAGCAATCAGCCCCAGCATTTT. This sequence joins TRBV28 and TRBJ1-5, with D possibly TRBD1 on 6 matching bases. V was cut by 6 bases and J by 0 bases, with 15 bases left in between. This CDR3 has 16 residues. Germline loops: CDR1 MDHEN, CDR2 SYDVKM.

V gene TRBV10-3 combines with J gene TRBJ2-3; no firm D call. The germline V and J ends were trimmed by 5 bases and 0 bases, with 6 bases remaining between them. CDR3 length: 13 residues. Germline V gene lookup returns CDR1 ENHRY and CDR2 SYGVKD. CDR3 coding DNA: TGTGCCATCAGTATATCTAGCACAGATACGCAGTATTTT. Protein product: CAISISSTDTQYF.

CDR3 bases: TGTGCCAGCAGACCAATTTCAGGGGCCAATCAGCCCCAGCATTTT. Translated, it gives CASRPISGANQPQHF. V usage is TRBV6-5 and J usage is TRBJ1-5, with D perhaps TRBD1 (6 bases). The CDR3 extends over 15 amino acids. Looked up from germline, CDR1 is MNHEY and CDR2 is SVGAGI. V was shortened by 6 bases and J by 3 bases, with 15 bases between the two germline ends.

The chain joins TRBV7-3 to TRBJ2-7; possible D gene TRBD2, 6 bases. The CDR3 runs 15 residues. Trimming took off 5 bases at V and 0 bases at J, with 14 bases between the two ends. Germline V CDR1 and CDR2: SGHTA, FQGTGA. CDR3: CASSLGGGSSYEQYF. The CDR3 nucleotides read TGTGCCAGCAGCCTTGGAGGAGGGTCCTCCTACGAGCAGTACTTC.

J is TRBJ1-4 and V is TRBV27; 7 bases are a match to TRBD1. The V gene's germline CDR1 is MNHEY and CDR2 SMNVEV (reference sequence). The CDR3 is 15 residues long. V lost 6 bases to trimming and J lost 5 bases; unmatched junction nucleotides: 9. CDR3 sequence (DNA): TGTGCCAGCAGGCCTGACAGGGATAAAAATGAAAAACTGTTTTTT. Encoded protein: CASRPDRDKNEKLFF.